These T cell receptor beta chains were read from a single sample in a study of cytomegalovirus exposure and HLA in healthy donors. This table comes from immunoSEQ multiplex PCR, and its TCRdb copy is limited to in-frame clones, with some not included. This sample yields 80,000 to 100,000 clones, of which around nine tenths are seen a single time; more than 3% belongs to the top ten. The sequenced sample was PBMCs. These receptors were taken from a young woman in good health and CMV-seronegative. Both conserved end residues are part of each CDR3. Fields, in order: D gene, J gene, clone size, V gene, CDR3 DNA, CDR3 protein. D genes are given only for firm matches. Some rows have no size entry. The others give once, few or many, or a class for an expanded clone.

>TRBD1|TRBJ2-7|.|TRBV9
TGTGCCAGCAGCCCGGGACAGGGGGTCTTCGAGCAGTACTTC
CASSPGQGVFEQYF
>TRBD2|TRBJ2-7|.|TRBV9
TGTGCCAGCAGCTCAGGACTAGCCCACGAGCAGTACTTC
CASSSGLAHEQYF
>TRBD1|TRBJ1-2|.|TRBV19
TGTGCCAGTCAGGACAGGGGCTGGGATGGCTACACCTTC
CASQDRGWDGYTF
>.|TRBJ1-1|.|TRBV7-3
TGTGCCAGCAGCTACAATTTGAACACTGAAGCTTTCTTT
CASSYNLNTEAFF
>.|TRBJ1-1|.|TRBV18
TGTGCCAGCTCATGGGGTGCAGGGGACATGAACACTGAAGCTTTCTTT
CASSWGAGDMNTEAFF
>.|TRBJ2-7|.|TRBV29-1
TGCAGCGTCACTCTGGGCCCCACCATTACCGAGCAGTACTTC
CSVTLGPTITEQYF
>TRBD1|TRBJ1-2|.|TRBV5-1
TGCGCCAGCAGCGACGACGGACAGGGGTATGGCTACACCTTC
CASSDDGQGYGYTF
>.|TRBJ1-2|few|TRBV19
TGTGCCAGTAGTATTGACGGAGGGACGGGCTACACCTTC
CASSIDGGTGYTF
>.|TRBJ2-7|.|TRBV6-5
TGTGCCAGCAGTCACAGGGTAGCCTACGAGCAGTACTTC
CASSHRVAYEQYF
>.|TRBJ1-3|once|TRBV9
TGTGCCAGCAGCGTAGCGGCGGGTGGAAACACCATATATTTT
CASSVAAGGNTIYF
>.|TRBJ1-3|once|TRBV4-1
TGCGCCAGCAGCCAAGTCCTTGGGACAATTGGAAACACCATATATTTT
CASSQVLGTIGNTIYF
>TRBD1|TRBJ2-1|.|TRBV9
TGTGCCAGCAGCGCAATGGGACAGGCCTATAATGAGCAGTTCTTC
CASSAMGQAYNEQFF
>.|TRBJ2-3|.|TRBV28
TGTGCCAGCAGCCCATCAGGAGGTTGGCATACGCAGTATTTT
CASSPSGGWHTQYF
>TRBD2|TRBJ2-3|.|TRBV5-1
TGCGCCAGCAGCTTACGTGCTAGCGGGGGTTCAGATACGCAGTATTTT
CASSLRASGGSDTQYF
>.|TRBJ1-3|.|TRBV7-9
TGTGCCTGTCAACGGGACAACTCTGGAAACACCATATATTTT
CACQRDNSGNTIYF
>.|TRBJ1-2|.|TRBV5-8
TGTGCCAGCAGCCCCCCGGGACACACTACTTATGGCTACACCTTC
CASSPPGHTTYGYTF
>.|TRBJ1-2|.|TRBV9
TGTGCCAGCAGCGTAGTCGGTTTAACGGATGGCTACACCTTC
CASSVVGLTDGYTF
>TRBD2|TRBJ2-1|few|TRBV14
TGTGCCAGCAGCCCTCTAGCGGGAGGGCCGAATGAGCAGTTCTTC
CASSPLAGGPNEQFF
>.|TRBJ2-2|.|TRBV14
TGTGCCAGCAGCCTTGTACAGGGAACCGGGGAGCTGTTTTTT
CASSLVQGTGELFF
>TRBD2|TRBJ2-5|once|TRBV7-2
TGTGCCAGCAACGATAGCGGGAGGGGAAAGACCCAGTACTTC
CASNDSGRGKTQYF
>.|TRBJ2-1|.|TRBV5-1
TGCGCCAGCAGCCTGCAATCAGGCTACAATGAGCAGTTCTTC
CASSLQSGYNEQFF
>.|TRBJ2-3|.|TRBV11-2
TGTGCCAGCAGCTTAGGGGAGTGGGCGGACCTCATCACAGATACGCAGTATTTT
CASSLGEWADLITDTQYF
>.|TRBJ1-1|.|TRBV9
TGTGCCAGCAGCGTCGGTTCGAACACTGAAGCTTTCTTT
CASSVGSNTEAFF
>TRBD2|TRBJ2-1|.|TRBV7-9
TGTGCCAGCAGCTTTAGCGGGAGCTCGGATGAGCAGTTCTTC
CASSFSGSSDEQFF
>TRBD1|TRBJ1-5|few|TRBV4-1
TGCGCCAGCAGCCAAGGAGGGACAGATCAGCCCCAGCATTTT
CASSQGGTDQPQHF
>.|TRBJ2-7|.|TRBV15
TGTGCCACCAGCAGAGTTTGGACAGAAAGAAAGCAGTACTTC
CATSRVWTERKQYF
>.|TRBJ1-1|few|TRBV6-1
TGTGCCAGCAGTGATAGAAGGGGTTCAGGGCACACTGAAGCTTTCTTT
CASSDRRGSGHTEAFF
>TRBD2|TRBJ2-1|.|TRBV7-3
TGTGCCAGCAGCTTAGGTGGGACTAGCGGGCCCCCCCCCTACAATGAGCAGTTCTTC
CASSLGGTSGPPPYNEQFF
>.|TRBJ2-7|.|TRBV11-1
TGTGCCAGCAGTTCGACTAGTTACGAGCAGTACTTC
CASSSTSYEQYF
>.|TRBJ1-2|.|TRBV7-2
TGTGCCAGCAGTCCTAGGGTCCGGGAGAATGGCTACACCTTC
CASSPRVRENGYTF
>.|TRBJ2-7|.|TRBV6-5
TGTGCCAGCAGTGAGGTGGACAGAACACACGAGCAGTACTTC
CASSEVDRTHEQYF
>TRBD2|TRBJ2-3|.|TRBV7-3
TGTGCCAGCAGCCGGCGACTAGCGGGGGGGCTGGCAGATACGCAGTATTTT
CASSRRLAGGLADTQYF
>TRBD1|TRBJ1-4|.|TRBV7-9
TGTGCCAGCAGCTTAAGCCCGGGACAGGGTAATGAAAAACTGTTTTTT
CASSLSPGQGNEKLFF
>.|TRBJ1-5|.|TRBV6-1
TGTGCCAGCAGTGAAGGGGTCGGGCAGCCCCAGCATTTT
CASSEGVGQPQHF
>TRBD1|TRBJ1-1|.|TRBV5-1
TGCGCCAGCAGCTTGGAACAGGGGGCGGGATGGAACACTGAAGCTTTCTTT
CASSLEQGAGWNTEAFF
>.|TRBJ1-2|once|TRBV7-3
TGTGCCAGCAGCTTAAATGTCGCGGGTGGAAACTATGGCTACACCTTC
CASSLNVAGGNYGYTF
>.|TRBJ1-6|few|TRBV5-1
TGCGCCAGCAGCTTGGGGACAGTTTATTCACCCCTCCACTTT
CASSLGTVYSPLHF
>.|TRBJ1-4|.|TRBV29-1
TGCAGCGTTGGCCTCAGAACAAATGAAAAACTGTTTTTT
CSVGLRTNEKLFF
>.|TRBJ1-1|.|TRBV7-6
TGTGCCAGCAGCCCCTGGGAGGACGGAAGGGTTGGAGCTTTCTTT
CASSPWEDGRVGAFF
>.|TRBJ1-5|.|TRBV29-1
TGCAGCGTTGGGGAAGGGGATCGTCAGCCCCAGCATTTT
CSVGEGDRQPQHF
>TRBD2|TRBJ2-1|.|TRBV4-1
TGCGCCAGCAGCCTGACTAGCGGAAGTGGATCCTACAATGAGCAGTTCTTC
CASSLTSGSGSYNEQFF
>.|TRBJ1-5|.|TRBV7-9
TGTGCCAGCAGCTTAGGGCAGGCTAATCAGCCCCAGCATTTT
CASSLGQANQPQHF
>.|TRBJ2-1|.|TRBV27
TGTGCCAGCAGTTTCCAGGGGAGAAACAATGAGCAGTTCTTC
CASSFQGRNNEQFF
>.|TRBJ2-1|.|TRBV28
TGTGCCAGCAGTCTCCCCCCGGGTCGGGGTGGATACAATGAGCAGTTCTTC
CASSLPPGRGGYNEQFF
>.|TRBJ1-3|once|TRBV7-9
TGTGCCAGCAGCCAACCGGGAAGAAACACCATATATTTT
CASSQPGRNTIYF
>.|TRBJ2-7|.|TRBV2
TGTGCCAGCAGTGACGTTGAGCCCCACTACGAGCAGTACTTC
CASSDVEPHYEQYF
>TRBD2|TRBJ2-1|.|TRBV6-5
TGTGCCAGTTTGCCTAGCGGCACCTACAATGAGCAGTTCTTC
CASLPSGTYNEQFF
>TRBD2|TRBJ2-1|.|TRBV19
TGTGCCACCAAGGGACTATCCAGCTCCTACAATGAGCAGTTCTTC
CATKGLSSSYNEQFF
>.|TRBJ2-5|.|TRBV7-8
TGTGCCACCAAAACCAAAGTCGGCAGACTCCAAGAGACCCAGTACTTC
CATKTKVGRLQETQYF